The 10 T cell receptor beta chains in this list originate from one sample, sequenced in a study of blood T cell repertoires in COVID-19. Sequenced by immunoSEQ multiplex PCR; TCRdb stores in-frame clones only, minus some. The sample gives roughly 140,000 clones, 88% of which show up once; around a quarter is in the top ten. Sequenced: peripheral blood. The receptors stem from a human donor in a cohort sampled during active COVID-19.

The chain uses TRBV3-1 (or the pseudogene TRBV3-2) and TRBJ1-4, with 7 bases that match TRBD1. V gave up 4 bases and J gave up 7 bases; unmatched junction bases: 9. In germline, CDR1 is LGHDT, CDR2 YNNKEL (reference sequence). This CDR3 has 15 amino acids. DNA of the CDR3: TGTGCCAGCAGCCCTGACGGACAGGCCGGTGAAAAACTGTTTTTT. This translates into CASSPDGQAGEKLFF.

The chain carries TRBV2 and TRBJ2-1, with D possibly TRBD2 on 6 matching bases. CDR3 length: 14 residues. Germline-derived CDR1 and CDR2 are SNHLY and FYNNEI. With 5 bases removed from V and 2 bases from J, the gap between germline ends came to 10 bases. The CDR3: CASSKTSTYNEQFF. CDR3 sequence (DNA): TGTGCCAGCAGTAAAACTAGCACCTACAATGAGCAGTTCTTC.

This chain joins TRBV7-2 and TRBJ1-1, with 7 nucleotides matching TRBD1. Trimming at V came to 8 bases and at J to 4 bases, leaving 7 bases not matched to a gene. Germline V gene data show CDR1 as SGHTA and CDR2 as FQGNSA. The CDR3 runs to 13 residues. The CDR3 region is CASGPGGSTEAFF. For the CDR3, the DNA is TGTGCCAGCGGCCCAGGGGGAAGCACTGAAGCTTTCTTT.

V gene TRBV18 combines with J gene TRBJ1-4; D is uncertain. The V end was cut by 0 bases, the J end by 7 bases, with 12 bases between. The germline V gene encodes CDR1 KGHSH and CDR2 LQKENI. This CDR3 is 15 amino acids long. CDR3 loop: CASSPPAGLGEKLFF. DNA for the CDR3: TGTGCCAGCTCACCACCGGCGGGGTTGGGTGAAAAACTGTTTTTT.

This sequence joins TRBV6-5 and TRBJ2-7; TRBD1 is a possible D gene (6 bases). With 8 bases removed from V and 2 bases from J, the gap between germline ends came to 13 bases. Per the germline V gene, CDR1 is MNHEY and CDR2 is SVGAGI. The CDR3 has 13 residues. CDR3 protein: CASSRTAAYEQYF. CDR3 coding DNA: TGTGCCAGCTCCCGGACAGCCGCCTACGAGCAGTACTTC.

The chain recombines TRBV5-5 with TRBJ2-7; D possibly corresponds to TRBD1 (6 bases). Germline assignment: CDR1 SGHKS and CDR2 YYEKEE (reference sequence). V was trimmed by 3 bases and J by 0 bases, leaving 13 bases between them. The length of the CDR3 is 15 residues. This chain's CDR3 is CASSSSGHSSYEQYF. The CDR3 DNA sequence: TGTGCCAGCAGCTCCTCGGGACACAGCTCCTACGAGCAGTACTTC.

This chain uses TRBV2 with TRBJ1-2; D is possibly TRBD1 (5 bases). This CDR3 is built from 18 residues. Germline V gene sequence: CDR1 SNHLY, CDR2 FYNNEI. Deletions cut 3 bases from V and 5 bases from J, with 25 bases between. The CDR3 loop is CASSESQGVPLKGYGYTF. DNA for the CDR3: TGTGCCAGCAGTGAGTCACAAGGGGTGCCTCTAAAGGGGTATGGCTACACCTTC.

The chain has TRBV11-1 and TRBJ2-5; no reliable D call. Germline V lookup: CDR1 SGHAT, CDR2 FQDESV (reference sequence). Trimming pared 5 bases from V and 2 bases from J, leaving 9 bases between. CDR3 size: 13 residues. The CDR3 coding sequence is TGTGCCAGCAGCCCAGGTCCTCAAGAGACCCAGTACTTC. Amino acid sequence: CASSPGPQETQYF.

The chain employs TRBV6-1 and TRBJ1-3; D is unresolved. V lost 2 bases, J lost 4 bases, and 15 bases lay in between. CDR3 length: 16 amino acids. Germline V gene lookup returns CDR1 MNHNS and CDR2 SASEGT. CDR3 DNA sequence: TGTGCCAGCAGTGAATCTTTGGGTCCGCGGGGAAACACCATATATTTT. It encodes CASSESLGPRGNTIYF.

This chain connects TRBV5-1 to TRBJ2-5; D is unclear. Germline V gene data show CDR1 as SGHRS and CDR2 as YFSETQ. The CDR3 is made up of 14 amino acids. Trimming pared 4 bases from V and 1 base from J, leaving 11 bases between. This CDR3 reads CASSPTSFQETQYF. CDR3 nucleotides: TGCGCCAGCAGCCCAACGAGCTTCCAAGAGACCCAGTACTTC.